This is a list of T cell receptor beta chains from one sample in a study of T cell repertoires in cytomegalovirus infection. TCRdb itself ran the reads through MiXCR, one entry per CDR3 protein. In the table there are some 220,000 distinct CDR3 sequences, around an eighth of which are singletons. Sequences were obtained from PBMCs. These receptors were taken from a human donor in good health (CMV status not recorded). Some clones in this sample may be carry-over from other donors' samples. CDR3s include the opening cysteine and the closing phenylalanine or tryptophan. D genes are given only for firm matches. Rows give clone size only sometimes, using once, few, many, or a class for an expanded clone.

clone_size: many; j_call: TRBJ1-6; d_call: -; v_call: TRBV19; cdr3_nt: TGTGCCAGTAGTATTGGCGGGGACTCACCCCTCCACTTT; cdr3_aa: CASSIGGDSPLHF
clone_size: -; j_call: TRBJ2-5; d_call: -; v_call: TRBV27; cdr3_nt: TGTGCCAGCAGTTTCCGGACAAATCAAGAGACCCAGTACTTC; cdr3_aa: CASSFRTNQETQYF
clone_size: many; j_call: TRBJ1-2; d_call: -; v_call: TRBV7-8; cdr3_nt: TGTGCCGGAACAGGGAAGGACGGCTATGGCTACACCTTC; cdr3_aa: CAGTGKDGYGYTF
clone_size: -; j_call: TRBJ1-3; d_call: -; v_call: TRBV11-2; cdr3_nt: TGTGCCAGCAGCCTCCGACGGTCCAGCTCTGGAAACACCATATATTTT; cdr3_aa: CASSLRRSSSGNTIYF
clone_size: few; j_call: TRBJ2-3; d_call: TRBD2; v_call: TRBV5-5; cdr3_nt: TGTGCCAGCAGTCTGCGGGGGGAAACAGATACGCAGTATTTT; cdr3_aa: CASSLRGETDTQYF
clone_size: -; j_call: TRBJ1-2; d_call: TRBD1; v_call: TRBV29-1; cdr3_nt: TGCAGCGTCGTTCAGGGGGACTATGGCTACACCTTC; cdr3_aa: CSVVQGDYGYTF
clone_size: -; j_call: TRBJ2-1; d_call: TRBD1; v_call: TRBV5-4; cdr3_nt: TGTGCCAGCAGCTTGGAGGGGGCCGCGAAGGAGCAGTTCTTC; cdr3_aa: CASSLEGAAKEQFF
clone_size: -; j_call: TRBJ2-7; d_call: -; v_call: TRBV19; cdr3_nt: TGTGCCAGTAGTTCCTCTCCGGACGCTGCCTACGAGCAGTACTTC; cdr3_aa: CASSSSPDAAYEQYF
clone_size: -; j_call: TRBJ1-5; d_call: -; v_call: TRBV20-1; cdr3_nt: TGCAGTGCTAGAGATAATAGGGGAAGACAGCCCCAGCATTTT; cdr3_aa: CSARDNRGRQPQHF
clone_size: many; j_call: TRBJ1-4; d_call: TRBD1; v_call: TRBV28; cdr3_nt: TGTGCCAGCACCCCGAAAGTACAGGGGGCGAAAACGGCTAATGAAAAACTGTTTTTT; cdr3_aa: CASTPKVQGAKTANEKLFF
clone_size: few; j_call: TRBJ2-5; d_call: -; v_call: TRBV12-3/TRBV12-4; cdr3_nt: TGTGCCAGCAGTTTCGCGGGTGGAGAAGAGACCCAGTACTTC; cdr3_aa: CASSFAGGEETQYF
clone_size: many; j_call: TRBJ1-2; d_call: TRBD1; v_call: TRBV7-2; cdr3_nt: TGTGCCAGCAGCTTAGTTGGACAGGGCCATGGCTACACCTTC; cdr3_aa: CASSLVGQGHGYTF
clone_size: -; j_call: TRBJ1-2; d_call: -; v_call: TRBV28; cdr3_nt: TGTGCCAGCAGTTTACTCCTCGGCATCGGCTACACCTTC; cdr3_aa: CASSLLLGIGYTF
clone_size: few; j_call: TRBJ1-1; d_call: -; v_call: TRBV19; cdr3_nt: TGTGCCAGTAGTATAGATATGGGTAGGCCCGACACTGAAGCTTTCTTT; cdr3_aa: CASSIDMGRPDTEAFF
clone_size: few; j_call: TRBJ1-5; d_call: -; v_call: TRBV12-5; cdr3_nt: TGTGCTAGTGGTTTGGTGGTAAATACAGGAGGCGGCAATCAGCCCCAGCATTTT; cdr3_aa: CASGLVVNTGGGNQPQHF
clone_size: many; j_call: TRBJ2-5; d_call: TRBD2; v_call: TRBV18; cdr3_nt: TGTGCCAGCTCACCATCGGGAGGAGAGTATGGGGCCCAGTACTTC; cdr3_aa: CASSPSGGEYGAQYF
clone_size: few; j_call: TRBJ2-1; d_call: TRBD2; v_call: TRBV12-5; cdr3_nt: TGTGCTAGTGGTCCTGGACTAGCGGGATCTGAGCAGTTCTTC; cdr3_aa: CASGPGLAGSEQFF
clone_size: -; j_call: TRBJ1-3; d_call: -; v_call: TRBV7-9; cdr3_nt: TGTGCCTCCAGGGTGGGGAGCGCTGGAAACACCATATATTTT; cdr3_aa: CASRVGSAGNTIYF
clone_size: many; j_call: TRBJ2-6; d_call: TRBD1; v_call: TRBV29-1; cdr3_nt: TGCAGCGTCACCGGGACAGGGTCCAACGTCCTGACTTTC; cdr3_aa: CSVTGTGSNVLTF
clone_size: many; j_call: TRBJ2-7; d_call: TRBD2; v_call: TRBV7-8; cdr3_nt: TGTGCCAGCAGCTTAGCTGTAGCGGGAGGAATCTACGAGCAGTACTTC; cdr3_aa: CASSLAVAGGIYEQYF
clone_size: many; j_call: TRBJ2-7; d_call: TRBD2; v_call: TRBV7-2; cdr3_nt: TGTGCCAGCAGCTCCCAGCGGGGCGCTCCCGAGCAGTACTTC; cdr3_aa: CASSSQRGAPEQYF
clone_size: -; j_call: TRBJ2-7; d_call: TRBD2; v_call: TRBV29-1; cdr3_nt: TGCAGCGTTGTCGGACTAGCGGGAACCTACGAGCAGTACTTC; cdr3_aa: CSVVGLAGTYEQYF